The sequence of this T cell receptor beta chain was determined in a study of blood T cell repertoires in COVID-19. Turning to the study itself: Sites in the United States, Italy and Spain provided acute and convalescent COVID-19 samples. Sample material is recorded as cDNA or gDNA derived from T cells, B-cell-depleted T cells, or PBMCs.

Original handling: Researchers report that nucleated cell counts were estimated from reference gene primer amplification. The protocol was immunoSEQ multiplex PCR, while the TCRdb copy is restricted to in-frame clones and leaves out a portion. V, J and clone size are those of that table, while D and trimming were read from the DNA. The sample holds roughly 290,000 clones, over 75% seen once. The CDR3 has 17 residues. Germline V gene data show CDR1 as MNHEY and CDR2 as SMNVEV (reference sequence). Germline trimming cut 2 bases from V and 4 bases from J; bases unmatched to any gene: 7. The sample comprised peripheral blood. This chain joins TRBV27 and TRBJ1-3, with 11 bases aligning to TRBD1. This receptor was identified in an older woman with acute or convalescent COVID-19. The CDR3 DNA reads as TGTGCCAGCAGTTTAGGGACAGGGGGTGCGGCGGGAAACACCATATATTTT. It translates to CASSLGTGGAAGNTIYF.